These 23 T cell receptor beta chains were sequenced from one sample in a study of shared clonotypes between healthy human individuals. Naivety among CD8 cells was defined by CD45RO negativity and positive CCR7 selection, thereby excluding terminally differentiated effector memory CD45RA+ cells. The table came from immunoSEQ multiplex PCR; TCRdb's copy has only in-frame clones and leaves some out. Found here are fewer than 850,000 clones, approximately 97% of them singletons; the top ten hold over 0.2%. Sequencing was carried out using naive CD8+ T cells sorted from blood. These TCRs come from a man aged 30 to 39 in good health.

The J gene is TRBJ2-7, the V gene TRBV4-1; TRBD1 aligns across 8 bases. In germline, CDR1 is MGHRA, CDR2 YSYEKL. The CDR3 runs to 13 residues. With 2 bases clipped from V and 6 bases from J, the junction kept 3 bases outside the gene matches. CDR3 protein: CASSQLTGVEQYF. For the CDR3, the DNA is TGCGCCAGCAGCCAACTGACAGGGGTCGAGCAGTACTTC.

The chain has TRBV4-3 and TRBJ2-7, with D tentatively TRBD2 (6 bases). This CDR3 has 16 residues. Per the germline V gene, CDR1 is LGHNA and CDR2 is YSLEER. The V end was cut by 6 bases, the J end by 3 bases, with 21 bases between. CDR3 in DNA: TGCGCCAGCAGTGGACTCCGGGGGACGGGTGGCTACGAGCAGTACTTC. Its translation: CASSGLRGTGGYEQYF.

This clone appeared a single time. This sequence joins TRBV13 and TRBJ2-7; TRBD2 matches at 8 bases. Germline V gene data show CDR1 as PRHDT and CDR2 as FYEKMQ (reference sequence). There are 15 residues in the CDR3. J was trimmed by 0 bases and V by 5 bases; bases with no gene match: 6. CDR3 nucleotide sequence: TGTGCCAGCAGCCCAGCCAGCGGGAGCTCCTACGAGCAGTACTTC. Its translation is CASSPASGSSYEQYF.

The chain carries TRBV4-1 and TRBJ2-1; TRBD2 matches at 7 bases. Germline assignment: CDR1 MGHRA and CDR2 YSYEKL. This CDR3 contains 15 residues. With V trimmed by 0 bases and J by 6 bases, 5 bases remained unmatched. CDR3 bases: TGCGCCAGCAGCCAAGAAATGACTAGCCTCAATGAGCAGTTCTTC. Protein sequence: CASSQEMTSLNEQFF.

This chain connects TRBV7-8 to TRBJ2-7; weak D call: TRBD2 (5 bases). V was trimmed by 3 bases and J by 4 bases, leaving 16 bases between them. The CDR3 covers 15 residues. CDR1 is SGHVS, CDR2 FQNEAQ, per germline. The CDR3 nucleotides read TGTGCCAGCAGCTTCCGACAAGGAGGTCAATACGAGCAGTACTTC. Translated, it gives CASSFRQGGQYEQYF.

This chain links TRBV7-9 with TRBJ2-1, with 11 positions matching TRBD2. Germline loops: CDR1 SEHNR, CDR2 FQNEAQ (reference sequence). This CDR3 contains 15 residues. The V segment lost 3 bases and the J segment 6 bases; nucleotides outside the gene matches: 4. CDR3 DNA: TGTGCCAGCAGCTTTACTAGCGGGAGTGGCAATGAGCAGTTCTTC. This encodes CASSFTSGSGNEQFF.

This clone was recorded once. The chain links TRBV7-3 to TRBJ2-3; D gene ambiguous. The germline gives CDR1 SGHTA, CDR2 FQGTGA. This CDR3 has 14 amino acids. V was pared by 4 bases and J by 3 bases, with 11 bases between. For the CDR3, the DNA is TGTGCCAGCAGCTCCCTTAGCAGGACAGATACGCAGTATTTT. Translation gives CASSSLSRTDTQYF.

This clone was observed a few times. This CDR3 is also generated by other DNA sequences in the sample. The chain recombines TRBV28 with TRBJ1-3; D is unresolved. Looked up from germline, CDR1 is MDHEN and CDR2 is SYDVKM. Trimming removed 3 bases from V and 0 bases from J, with 0 bases in between. The CDR3 contains 12 residues. The chain's CDR3 is CASSFSGNTIYF. The CDR3 nucleotides read TGTGCCAGCAGTTTCTCTGGAAACACCATATATTTT.

The genes are TRBV29-1 and TRBJ2-1; 13 bases line up with TRBD2. CDR3 length: 14 amino acids. V was clipped by 1 base and J by 10 bases; unmatched bases: 4. In germline, CDR1 is SQVTM, CDR2 ANQGSEA. The CDR3 region is CSVEAELAGGEQFF. Here the CDR3 DNA reads TGCAGCGTTGAAGCGGAACTAGCGGGAGGGGAGCAGTTCTTC.

A note on this clone: Other DNA sequences from this sample encode an identical CDR3 as well. The V call is TRBV7-9, the J call TRBJ2-3; 9 bases fit TRBD1. The germline gives CDR1 SEHNR, CDR2 FQNEAQ (reference sequence). The CDR3 sequence is 15 residues long. V gave up 5 bases and J gave up 1 base; unmatched junction bases: 4. CDR3 nucleotides: TGTGCCAGCAGCCCCCGACAGGGGGGCACAGATACGCAGTATTTT. It codes for CASSPRQGGTDTQYF.

This chain's CDR3 is CASTEGYGYTF. For the CDR3, the DNA is TGTGCCAGCACTGAAGGGTATGGCTACACCTTC. The J gene is TRBJ1-2, the V gene TRBV5-6; D is uncertain. CDR3 length equals 11 residues. V shed 6 bases and J shed 5 bases, with 8 bases lying between them. The V gene's germline CDR1 is SGHDT and CDR2 YYEEEE.

This chain uses TRBV25-1 with TRBJ2-6; D is unresolved. Germline V gives CDR1 MGHDK, CDR2 SYGVNS. The length of the CDR3 is 12 residues. Between the trimmed V and J ends, which lost 7 bases and 2 bases, there was a span of 3 bases. CDR3 in DNA: TGTGCCAGCACGGCTGGGGCCAACGTCCTGACTTTC. It is translated as CASTAGANVLTF.

The chain carries TRBV5-6 and TRBJ2-2, with 8 bases identical to TRBD1. CDR1 SGHDT and CDR2 YYEEEE come from the germline V gene. The CDR3 has 14 residues. Trimming at V came to 4 bases and at J to 4 bases, leaving 3 bases not matched to a gene. The CDR3 coding sequence is TGTGCCAGCAGCCCTGGGACAGGCACCGGGGAGCTGTTTTTT. The encoded protein is CASSPGTGTGELFF.

This clone appeared a single time. The rearrangement joins TRBV7-6 to TRBJ1-4; a weak D match, TRBD1 (5 bases). V was trimmed by 4 bases and J by 8 bases, leaving 17 bases between them. Germline-derived CDR1 and CDR2 are SGHVS and FNYEAQ. The CDR3 is made up of 15 amino acids. This chain's CDR3 is CASSYQGEAREKLFF. The CDR3 bases are TGTGCCAGCAGCTACCAAGGGGAGGCGCGCGAAAAACTGTTTTTT.

The CDR3 spells CASSLAMLGPGRDEQFF. The DNA of the CDR3 is TGCGCCAGCAGCTTGGCGATGCTAGGCCCAGGTCGGGATGAGCAGTTCTTC. The genes are TRBV5-1 and TRBJ2-1; D unclear. Germline-derived CDR1 and CDR2 are SGHRS and YFSETQ. The length of the CDR3 is 17 residues. Trimming stripped 0 bases from V and 8 bases from J, with 21 bases between.

This rearrangement joins TRBV5-5 to TRBJ1-5; TRBD1 aligns across 11 bases. V dropped 4 bases and J dropped 1; count of bases not matched to a gene: 13. This CDR3 is 19 amino acids long. CDR1 SGHKS and CDR2 YYEKEE come from the germline V gene (reference sequence). The CDR3 loop is CASSPEDRGPFTSNQPQHF. CDR3 in DNA: TGTGCCAGCAGCCCAGAGGACAGGGGGCCTTTTACAAGCAATCAGCCCCAGCATTTT.

The chain employs TRBV29-1 and TRBJ2-3; D remains ambiguous. With 8 bases removed from V and 8 bases from J, the gap between germline ends came to 14 bases. CDR1 is SQVTM, CDR2 ANQGSEA, per germline. CDR3 size: 11 residues. The CDR3 protein is CSPLRVGTQYF. The CDR3 DNA is TGCAGCCCTCTCCGGGTCGGTACGCAGTATTTT.

The rearrangement joins TRBV5-1 to TRBJ1-1, with D hard to call. The CDR3 runs to 13 residues. Germline CDR1 SGHRS, CDR2 YFSETQ. The germline V and J ends were trimmed by 4 bases and 5 bases, with 12 bases remaining between them. In DNA form, the CDR3 reads TGCGCCAGCAGCCTAGGTGCTCAGACTGAAGCTTTCTTT. Its translation: CASSLGAQTEAFF.

The CDR3 DNA sequence: TGTGCCAGCAGCGGTGGGCGGGACAGGGGCGAAAAACTGTTTTTT. Residues: CASSGGRDRGEKLFF. This chain joins TRBV13 and TRBJ1-4, with 10 bases that match TRBD1. Germline values: CDR1 PRHDT, CDR2 FYEKMQ (reference sequence). The CDR3 consists of 15 residues. With V trimmed by 5 bases and J by 8 bases, 8 bases remained unmatched.

The chain is built from TRBV11-1 and TRBJ2-7, with D perhaps matching TRBD1 (7 bases). Trimming took off 2 bases at V and 1 base at J, with 9 bases between the two ends. The CDR3 totals 14 residues. Germline values: CDR1 SGHAT, CDR2 FQDESV (reference sequence). For the CDR3, the DNA is TGTGCCAGCAGCTTATCAGGGGGGTCCTACGAGCAGTACTTC. The encoded protein is CASSLSGGSYEQYF.

This chain joins TRBV15 and TRBJ1-2; D remains ambiguous. Trimming removed 4 bases from V and 2 bases from J, with 17 bases in between. The germline gives CDR1 LNHNV, CDR2 YYDKDF (reference sequence). This CDR3 region has 16 residues. The CDR3 region is CATSTTPKIANYGYTF. The DNA for the CDR3 is TGTGCCACCAGCACTACCCCCAAAATCGCGAACTATGGCTACACCTTC.

This sequence joins TRBV7-8 and TRBJ1-1; D possibly corresponds to TRBD1 (5 bases). Germline CDR1 reads SGHVS; CDR2 reads FQNEAQ. Trimming pared 5 bases from V and 1 base from J, leaving 11 bases between. This CDR3 has 14 residues. CDR3 sequence (DNA): TGTGCCAGCAGCCCCCCTGACAGGAACACTGAAGCTTTCTTT. Encoded protein: CASSPPDRNTEAFF.

The rearrangement links TRBV28 to TRBJ2-7; D may be TRBD2 (7 bases). With 6 bases removed from V and 1 base from J, the gap between germline ends came to 16 bases. CDR1 MDHEN and CDR2 SYDVKM come from the germline V gene. The CDR3 is 15 amino acids. The CDR3 region is CASRPGGQRSYEQYF. Written as DNA, the CDR3 is TGTGCCAGCAGGCCGGGAGGACAGCGATCCTACGAGCAGTACTTC.